These T cell receptor beta chains were read from a single sample in a study of CXCR3-negative and CXCR3-positive naive CD8 T cells. Each CDR3 protein gets one entry in TCRdb, which reprocessed the 5' RACE reads and gives no DNA. The sample totals 85,000 to 130,000 distinct CDR3 sequences. The sequencing input was naive CXCR3+ CD8+ T cells from blood. These receptors were taken from a human donor in good health. Some clones in this sample may be carry-over from other donors' samples. The CDR3 runs from the conserved cysteine through the conserved F or W.

cdr3_length	v_call	j_call	cdr3_aa
13	TRBV29-1	TRBJ2-1	CSASALTYNEQFF
13	TRBV29-1	TRBJ1-1	CSVFRGPDTEAFF
15	TRBV2	TRBJ2-5	CASSLGQRWGETQYF
14	TRBV6-2/TRBV6-3	TRBJ2-2	CASSYARLAGELFF
16	TRBV2	TRBJ2-2	CASSYYQTGSTGELFF
14	TRBV29-1	TRBJ2-7	CSVESDRATYEQYF
15	TRBV7-9	TRBJ1-1	CASSPKGPEDTEAFF
15	TRBV7-9	TRBJ2-7	CASSLTAGAVYEQYF
15	TRBV12-3/TRBV12-4	TRBJ2-6	CASSLSPSGANVLTF
15	TRBV9	TRBJ2-4	CASSPPGLAKNIQYF
14	TRBV7-2	TRBJ2-7	CASSPDGSSYEQYF
15	TRBV9	TRBJ2-7	CASSPGGGSSYEQYF
15	TRBV6-5	TRBJ2-2	CASSGGQGASGELFF
15	TRBV7-9	TRBJ2-7	CASTIPGASAYEQYF
14	TRBV7-3	TRBJ2-1	CASSLGGGATEQFF
13	TRBV5-1	TRBJ2-7	CASSVDRPNEQYF
14	TRBV7-9	TRBJ1-1	CASSLVELNTEAFF
16	TRBV7-9	TRBJ1-2	CASSYKRAGANYGYTF